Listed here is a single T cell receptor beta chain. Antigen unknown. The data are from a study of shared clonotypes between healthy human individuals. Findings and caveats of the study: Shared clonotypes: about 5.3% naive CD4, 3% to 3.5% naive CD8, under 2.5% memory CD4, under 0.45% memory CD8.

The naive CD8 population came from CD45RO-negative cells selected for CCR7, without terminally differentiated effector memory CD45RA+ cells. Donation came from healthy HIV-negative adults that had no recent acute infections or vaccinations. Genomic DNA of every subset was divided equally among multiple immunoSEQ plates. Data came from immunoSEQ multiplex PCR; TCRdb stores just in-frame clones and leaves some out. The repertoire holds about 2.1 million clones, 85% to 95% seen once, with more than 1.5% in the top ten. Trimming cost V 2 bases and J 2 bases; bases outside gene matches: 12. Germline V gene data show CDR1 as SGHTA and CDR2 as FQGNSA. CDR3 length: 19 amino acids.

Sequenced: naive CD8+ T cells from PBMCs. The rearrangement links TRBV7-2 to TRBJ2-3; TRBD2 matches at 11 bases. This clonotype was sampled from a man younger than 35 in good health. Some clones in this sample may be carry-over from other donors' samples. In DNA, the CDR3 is TGTGCCAGCAGCTTAAAGATACTAGCGGGAGCGCGATCCACAGATACGCAGTATTTT. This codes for CASSLKILAGARSTDTQYF.